The T cell receptor beta chain under discussion was sequenced for a study of cytomegalovirus exposure and HLA in healthy donors. General study points: Three CMV-associated chains proved CMV antigen-specific in vitro. Using the classifier, cytomegalovirus status was reportedly diagnosed with high specificity and sensitivity. Some TCR beta chains (roughly 160 of them) were listed as cytomegalovirus-associated.

This CDR3 region has 15 residues. With V trimmed by 0 bases and J by 7 bases, 7 bases remained unmatched. In germline, CDR1 is SGHRS, CDR2 YFSETQ. 60 Vbeta and 13 Jbeta primers were used in PCR. Sequencing used immunoSEQ multiplex PCR; TCRdb keeps in-frame clones, though not all of them. The data contain approximately 100,000 clones, just over 70% of them singletons. This clone has only one observation. Its cognate antigen is unknown. Each donor was healthy, and each was a bone marrow donor. Material for sequencing was PBMCs. The V call is TRBV5-1, the J call TRBJ1-1; 9 bases match TRBD1. This receptor was identified in a boy aged 10-17 years in good health and CMV-seronegative. CDR3 in amino acids: CASSLDTGGLGEAFF. The CDR3 coding sequence is TGCGCCAGCAGCTTGGACACAGGGGGCCTCGGTGAAGCTTTCTTT.